The T cell receptor beta chain under discussion was sequenced for a study of T cell responses to AZD1222 COVID-19 vaccine. Study-wide results and caveats: Spike-spanning, vaccine-associated CD4 TCRs were dominant at 160-218 and 743-854. At study baseline, merely a handful of AZD1222 recipients were seropositive. Clonal diversity was possibly underestimated; the donors were predominantly white British and more often female. The study found Spike-specific TCR breadth and depth rose after two AZD1222 doses.

Trimming cost V 5 bases and J 3 bases; bases outside gene matches: 8. This CDR3 is 17 amino acids long. The germline gives CDR1 SGHVS, CDR2 FNYEAQ. As regards this clone: Antigen unknown.

TCRdb's table, derived via immunoSEQ multiplex PCR, lists solely in-frame clones and lacks some. The data contain 120,000 or so clones, over 90% of them singletons. The V and J genes are TRBV7-6 and TRBJ2-2; 11 positions match TRBD2. The sequence was obtained from an adult who received the AZD1222 COVID-19 vaccine. The sequencing used peripheral blood, collected 28 days after the second AZD1222 dose. This chain's CDR3 is CASSPTLAGGDTGELFF. The DNA of the CDR3 is TGTGCCAGCAGCCCGACCCTAGCGGGAGGAGACACCGGGGAGCTGTTTTTT.